These 11 T cell receptor beta chains originate from one sample sequenced in a study of T-cell reconstitution after alpha-beta-depleted transplantation in children. The TCRbeta library was prepared with unique molecular identifiers. TCRdb re-derived calls from the PCR reads in MiXCR, one entry per CDR3 protein. The sample holds a few hundred thousand distinct CDR3 sequences, 10% to 15% seen once. The sequences come from PBMCs, mostly from graft donor cells, collected 360 days after TCRalphabeta/CD19-depleted stem cell transplant. These receptors came from a male patient between 5 and 17 years old who had a stem cell transplant for acute myeloid leukemia, so the T cells may come from the graft donor.

The V call is TRBV11-1, the J call TRBJ2-1; possibly TRBD2 for D (5 bases). The CDR3 is 15 residues long. V was pared by 1 base and J by 6 bases, with 13 bases between. CDR1 and CDR2 (germline): SGHAT, FQDESV (reference sequence). The CDR3 coding sequence is TGTGCCAGCAGCTTAGGCCGGATTGGGAGCAATGAGCAGTTCTTC. This gives the protein CASSLGRIGSNEQFF.

In the case of this clonotype: A single base separates this from a much larger clone, so it may be a read error. DNA for the CDR3: TGTGCCAGCAGCTTCGAGGGGCACTACAATGACCAGTTCTTC. Encoded protein: CASSFEGHYNDQFF. The rearrangement uses TRBV5-4 and TRBJ2-1; D may correspond to TRBD1 or TRBD2 (5 bases each). CDR1 and CDR2 from the germline V gene are SGHNT and YYREEE (reference sequence). This CDR3 is 14 amino acids long.

This clonotype was counted between two and nine times. The chain couples TRBV4-3 to TRBJ2-1; 8 bases are shared with TRBD2. V was clipped by 6 bases and J by 2 bases; unmatched bases: 9. The CDR3 extends over 16 amino acids. The germline V gene has CDR1 LGHNA and CDR2 YSLEER. The CDR3 sequence: CASRGRAGVPYNEQFF. In DNA form, the CDR3 reads TGCGCCAGCAGGGGTAGAGCGGGAGTACCCTACAATGAGCAGTTCTTC.

This clonotype was counted between two and nine times. The chain combines TRBV3-1 with TRBJ1-2, with a possible D match to TRBD1 (6 bases). The CDR3 length is 16 residues. Germline-derived CDR1 and CDR2 are LGHDT and YNNKEL (reference sequence). V was clipped by 3 bases and J by 8 bases, with 22 bases between them. As DNA, the CDR3 is TGTGCCAGCAGCCAGAACGGGCTTGCGGGGGCGGTCGGCTACACCTTC. The encoded protein is CASSQNGLAGAVGYTF. Looking up the rest from reference TRBV3-1 and TRBJ1-2 gives the full variable domain: DTAVSQTPKYLVTQMGNDKSIKCEQNLGHDTMYWYKQDSKKFLKIMFSYNNKELIINETVPNRFSPKSPDKAHLNLHINSLELGDSAVYFCASSQNGLAGAVGYTFGSGTRLTVV.

The sample holds a few counts of this clonotype. The V gene is TRBV10-3, the J gene TRBJ2-7; 8 bases line up with TRBD1. Germline CDR1 and CDR2: ENHRY and SYGVKD. The CDR3 spans 15 residues. The V segment lost 3 bases and the J segment 5 bases; nucleotides outside the gene matches: 9. CDR3 residues: CAISESGQGINEQYF. The CDR3 DNA sequence: TGTGCCATCAGTGAAAGTGGACAGGGAATCAACGAGCAGTACTTC.

This clonotype has a count of ten or more. The chain joins TRBV29-1 to TRBJ2-2; tentatively, D is TRBD1 or TRBD2 (5 bases each). Germline lookup yields CDR1 SQVTM and CDR2 ANQGSEA. With 4 bases removed from V and 0 bases from J, the gap between germline ends came to 9 bases. The CDR3 covers 14 residues. CDR3 in amino acids: CSVGDRSNTGELFF. CDR3 DNA: TGCAGCGTTGGGGACCGTTCGAACACCGGGGAGCTGTTTTTT.

The chain recombines TRBV20-1 with TRBJ2-5, with a possible D match to TRBD1 (5 bases). The CDR3 is 15 residues long. CDR1 DFQATT and CDR2 SNEGSKA come from the germline V gene (reference sequence). Trimming took off 0 bases at V and 5 bases at J, with 16 bases between the two ends. The DNA for the CDR3 is TGCAGTGCTAGAGAGTCATGGACACGGTGGGAGACCCAGTACTTC. Protein: CSARESWTRWETQYF.

This clonotype was seen a handful of times. The rearrangement links TRBV7-9 to TRBJ1-2; TRBD1 matches 10 bases. Germline CDR1 is SEHNR and CDR2 is FQNEAQ (reference sequence). The junction had 2 bases not matched to a gene; V was cut back by 4 bases and J by 6 bases. This CDR3 comprises 13 residues. This CDR3 reads CASSWDRGDGYTF. The CDR3 bases are TGTGCCAGCAGCTGGGACAGGGGCGATGGCTACACCTTC.

This clonotype was picked up a small number of times. This chain uses TRBV12-3 or TRBV12-4 with TRBJ2-1; no clear D. This CDR3 spans 14 amino acids. The V gene lost 2 bases and the J gene lost 9 bases, with 14 bases spanning the gap. In nucleotides, the CDR3 is TGTGCCAGCAGTTTAATGAGCAGTTTAACTGAGCAGTTCTTC. This codes for CASSLMSSLTEQFF.

This clonotype was picked up a small number of times. This chain links TRBV24-1 with TRBJ2-1; D gene unclear. From germline, CDR1 is KGHDR and CDR2 SFDVKD. V was pared by 1 base and J by 7 bases, with 10 bases between. The CDR3 runs to 14 residues. CDR3 sequence: CATSDFHNLNEQFF. The CDR3 coding sequence is TGTGCCACCAGTGATTTTCACAATCTTAATGAGCAGTTCTTC.

A few counts support this clonotype. J is TRBJ1-5 and V is TRBV15, with a weak D call TRBD1 (6 bases). CDR1 and CDR2 (germline): LNHNV, YYDKDF (reference sequence). V gave up 4 bases and J gave up 5 bases, with 18 bases separating them. The CDR3 length is 16 residues. The DNA for the CDR3 is TGTGCCACCAGCACAGGACAGTTAAGGGTTGATCAGCCCCAGCATTTT. Its translation: CATSTGQLRVDQPQHF.